A single sample is the source of the 16 T cell receptor beta chains below, sequenced in a study of control samples from healthy donors and cancer patients. Some clones are missing from TCRdb's copy, which holds only in-frame ones; the method was immunoSEQ multiplex PCR. The repertoire holds roughly 30,000 clones, 70% to 85% seen once, with less than 25% in the top ten. The sample consisted of PBMCs. The receptors were sampled from a man in his 60s with head and neck cancer.

This chain connects TRBV27 to TRBJ2-3, with 7 bases fitting TRBD1. V dropped 6 bases and J dropped 1; count of bases not matched to a gene: 7. This CDR3 comprises 15 residues. Germline-derived CDR1 and CDR2 are MNHEY and SMNVEV (reference sequence). CDR3 sequence (DNA): TGTGCCAGCAGCGAAAGGACAGGAGGCACAGATACGCAGTATTTT. Protein sequence: CASSERTGGTDTQYF.

This clone was found a few times. V gene TRBV6-6 combines with J gene TRBJ2-7, with a weak D call TRBD2 (5 bases). From germline, CDR1 is MNHNY and CDR2 SVGAGI (reference sequence). This CDR3 region has 13 residues. Between the trimmed V and J ends, which lost 6 bases and 5 bases, there was a span of 14 bases. DNA for the CDR3: TGTGCCAGCAGATCCACGGGGATCCACGAGCAGTACTTC. Translation: CASRSTGIHEQYF.

The rearrangement joins TRBV19 to TRBJ1-1; D gene unclear. Trimming removed 3 bases at V and 5 bases at J, with 10 bases between. Germline CDR1 LNHDA, CDR2 SQIVND (reference sequence). This CDR3 has 13 amino acids. The CDR3 nucleotides read TGTGCCAGTAGTATCTACCAGGAGACTGAAGCTTTCTTT. Its protein is CASSIYQETEAFF.

This chain connects TRBV6-5 to TRBJ2-5, with unresolved D. Trimming left V 2 bases short and J 1 base short, with 8 bases between. The CDR3 totals 14 residues. The germline V gene has CDR1 MNHEY and CDR2 SVGAGI. DNA of the CDR3: TGTGCCAGCAGTTACAACTACGGCCAAGAGACCCAGTACTTC. Its protein is CASSYNYGQETQYF.

The chain couples TRBV24-1 to TRBJ2-2, with 7 bases that match TRBD1. Germline CDR1 and CDR2: KGHDR and SFDVKD. V shed 2 bases and J 4 bases; nucleotides not matched to a gene: 6. The CDR3 has 16 amino acids. CDR3 sequence (DNA): TGTGCCACCAGTGATTCAAGTGACAGGGTCACCGGGGAGCTGTTTTTT. This encodes CATSDSSDRVTGELFF.

Only a few counts were recorded for this clone. This rearrangement joins TRBV19 to TRBJ1-6, with 8 positions matching TRBD1. From germline, CDR1 is LNHDA and CDR2 SQIVND (reference sequence). The CDR3 consists of 15 residues. Trimming took 3 bases from V and 9 from J; bases not matched to a gene: 7. The CDR3 spells CASSIQQGDGSPLHF. CDR3 coding DNA: TGTGCCAGTAGTATTCAACAGGGGGATGGTTCACCCCTCCACTTT.

The chain links TRBV19 to TRBJ2-3; 10 positions agree with TRBD1. CDR1 is LNHDA, CDR2 SQIVND, per germline (reference sequence). This CDR3 has 17 amino acids. J was trimmed by 0 bases and V by 5 bases; bases with no gene match: 8. This CDR3 is CASSWRRDRGSTDTQYF. The CDR3 bases are TGTGCCAGTAGTTGGCGCCGGGACAGGGGTAGCACAGATACGCAGTATTTT.

The chain recombines TRBV2 with TRBJ1-2, with TRBD1 identical over 8 bases. CDR3 length: 13 residues. Germline V CDR1 and CDR2: SNHLY, FYNNEI. The ends lost 1 base at V and 5 bases at J; junction bases unmatched: 0. The CDR3 here is CASSEGTGYGYTF. The DNA for the CDR3 is TGTGCCAGCAGTGAAGGGACAGGGTATGGCTACACCTTC.

The V call is TRBV4-3, the J call TRBJ2-1, with D unclear. The CDR3 is made up of 14 amino acids. Between the trimmed V and J ends, which lost 0 bases and 9 bases, there was a span of 12 bases. Germline V CDR1 and CDR2: LGHNA, YSLEER. This CDR3 is CASSQDPMDGEQFF. The CDR3 bases are TGCGCCAGCAGCCAAGATCCGATGGATGGTGAGCAGTTCTTC.

This sequence joins TRBV28 and TRBJ1-5; D not resolved. Trimming cost V 4 bases and J 3 bases, with 16 bases left between them. Germline V lookup: CDR1 MDHEN, CDR2 SYDVKM. The CDR3 has 16 amino acids. CDR3 nucleotides: TGTGCCAGCAGTTCTGGACGTTACCCTTACAATCAGCCCCAGCATTTT. This encodes CASSSGRYPYNQPQHF.

This sequence joins TRBV7-9 and TRBJ2-7, with TRBD2 matching over 13 bases. The CDR3 is made up of 15 amino acids. Trimming at V came to 3 bases and at J to 7 bases, leaving 6 bases not matched to a gene. Germline CDR1 SEHNR, CDR2 FQNEAQ (reference sequence). For the CDR3, the DNA is TGTGCCAGCAGCTTTGGACTAGCGGGGGTAGGGGAGCAGTACTTC. Translation gives CASSFGLAGVGEQYF.

J is TRBJ2-2 and V is TRBV2; a weak D match, TRBD1 (6 bases). V shed 4 bases and J shed 0 bases, with 9 bases lying between them. This CDR3 has 15 residues. Germline assignment: CDR1 SNHLY and CDR2 FYNNEI. The CDR3 region is CASSGPGANTGELFF. CDR3 sequence (DNA): TGTGCCAGCAGTGGTCCAGGGGCGAACACCGGGGAGCTGTTTTTT.

This rearrangement joins TRBV20-1 to TRBJ2-3; D is unresolved. Germline CDR1 and CDR2: DFQATT and SNEGSKA (reference sequence). The V and J ends lost 6 bases and 5 bases respectively, with 12 bases between them. The CDR3 has 12 residues. CDR3 sequence (DNA): TGCAGTGCAAGTAATGATAGAGATACGCAGTATTTT. Its protein is CSASNDRDTQYF.

As DNA, the CDR3 is TGTGCCAGCAGTGCCCCCGCACAGGGGGTTGATGGCTACACCTTC. Translated, it gives CASSAPAQGVDGYTF. This chain connects TRBV28 to TRBJ1-2; 8 nucleotides align to TRBD1. Germline CDR1 reads MDHEN; CDR2 reads SYDVKM. The ends lost 5 bases at V and 6 bases at J; junction bases unmatched: 11. This CDR3 spans 15 amino acids.

This clone was picked up a small number of times. The genes are TRBV27 and TRBJ1-6, with D hard to call. CDR1 MNHEY and CDR2 SMNVEV come from the germline V gene (reference sequence). Trimming pared 2 bases from V and 8 bases from J, leaving 7 bases between. The CDR3 is 13 amino acids. The chain's CDR3 is CASSLERDSPLHF. CDR3 coding DNA: TGTGCCAGCAGTTTAGAGAGAGATTCACCCCTCCACTTT.

The V gene is TRBV5-1, the J gene TRBJ1-6, with D tentatively TRBD1 (5 bases). Per germline, CDR1 SGHRS and CDR2 YFSETQ. The CDR3 spans 15 residues. The germline V and J ends were trimmed by 0 bases and 5 bases, with 9 bases remaining between them. The chain's CDR3 is CASSLGQRNNSPLHF. The CDR3 DNA is TGCGCCAGCAGCTTGGGACAGAGAAATAATTCACCCCTCCACTTT.